This T cell receptor (beta chain) came from a study of T-cell memory formation after mild COVID-19. With constant-segment primers, 5'RACE yielded cDNA libraries of TCR alpha and TCR beta that carried sample barcodes and UMIs. Each CDR3 protein is one row after TCRdb ran MiXCR on the 5' RACE reads. The sample lists 470,000 or so distinct CDR3 sequences; around 18% were seen once. The sample holds a few counts of this clonotype. Germline V gene lookup returns CDR1 ENHRY and CDR2 SYGVKD. The CDR3 has 14 residues. V was cut by 2 bases and J by 5 bases, with 12 bases left in between. The chain employs TRBV10-3 and TRBJ2-5; D is unresolved. The receptor was derived from an adult woman who had mild COVID-19 (a few samples of this study predate the infection). Cell type and time point are not known. Sequenced material: PBMCs or a T cell subset sorted from them (not recorded which). CDR3 in DNA: TGTGCCATCAGTGAGACCCCGGGTGGCGAGACCCAGTACTTC. This translates into CAISETPGGETQYF.